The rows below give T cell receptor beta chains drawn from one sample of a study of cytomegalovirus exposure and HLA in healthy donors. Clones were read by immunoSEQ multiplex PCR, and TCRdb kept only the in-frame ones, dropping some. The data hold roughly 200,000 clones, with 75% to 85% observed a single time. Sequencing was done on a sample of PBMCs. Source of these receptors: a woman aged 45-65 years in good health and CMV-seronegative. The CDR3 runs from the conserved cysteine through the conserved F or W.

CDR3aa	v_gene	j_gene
CASSDGGTGNNEQFF	TRBV19	TRBJ2-1
CASSIPGQFSNYGYTF	TRBV28	TRBJ1-2
CASSRTQNEGEKLFF	TRBV28	TRBJ1-4
CASSPQEAPVSEQYF	TRBV7-6	TRBJ2-7
CAIRGQVLGYEQYF	TRBV10-3	TRBJ2-7
CASSPGFGGAFF	TRBV7-8	TRBJ1-1
CASSVGGVPGELFF	TRBV9	TRBJ2-2
CASSSTDRVAYEQYF	TRBV7-2	NA
CASSQERTGTGQPQHF	TRBV4-3	TRBJ1-5
CASSPLSYGYTF	TRBV7-7	TRBJ1-2
CASSLLETQYF	TRBV28	TRBJ2-5
CASSPGLAAYEQYF	TRBV7-9	TRBJ2-7
CASSAPTGERNYGYTF	TRBV21-1	TRBJ1-2
CSVGERDKSYNEQFF	TRBV29-1	TRBJ2-1
CASRPSQGGQPQHF	TRBV28	TRBJ1-5
CASSLVLAGYNEQFF	TRBV5-6	TRBJ2-1
CASSPRDTTYEQYF	TRBV18	TRBJ2-7
CASSLVGQGREKLFF	TRBV7-9	TRBJ1-4
CASSYRWNTEAFF	TRBV7-3	TRBJ1-1
CASSDITGAIRTYEQYF	TRBV27	TRBJ2-7
CASSSGLAASTDTQYF	TRBV27	TRBJ2-3
CASSLSGQGNYGYTF	TRBV5-1	TRBJ1-2
CASSSTTGSDTQYF	TRBV5-1	TRBJ2-3
CASSFTGASSYEQYF	TRBV5-1	TRBJ2-7
CASRQAGGGYNEQFF	TRBV14	TRBJ2-1
CASSLQGYEQFF	TRBV5-1	TRBJ2-1
CATQVFYFGEQFF	TRBV6-1	TRBJ2-1
CAISVMGQGDTEAFF	TRBV10-3	TRBJ1-1
CASSQDVGLAGRVGELFF	TRBV14	TRBJ2-2
CASSASPGTERYTF	TRBV9	TRBJ1-2
CASSIIGSGNTEAFF	TRBV19	TRBJ1-1
CASSKGGRVAYEQYF	TRBV21-1	TRBJ2-7
CASGGRFNEKLFF	TRBV19	TRBJ1-4
CASSQDAVAGGEQYF	TRBV4-2	TRBJ2-7
CASSHSGDKQYF	TRBV14	TRBJ2-7
CAWSRSSYNSPLHF	TRBV30	TRBJ1-6